This T cell receptor (beta chain) was sequenced during a study of shared clonotypes between healthy human individuals. Study at large: Per donor, CD8 memory used one plate, CD8 naive used two, CD4 memory used three and CD4 naive used three.

Study-level results: Larger estimated richness was generally recorded for naive subsets relative to memory subsets.

Here immunoSEQ multiplex PCR was the method, and the copy in TCRdb shows in-frame clones only, minus some. The profile shows 1.4 million to 1.5 million clones, around 95% of them singletons. In regard to this clone: Its antigen is not identified.

V gave up 0 bases and J gave up 1 base, with 4 bases separating them. The CDR3 runs to 13 residues. Germline values: CDR1 SGDLS, CDR2 YYNGEE. The specimen sequenced was naive CD4+ T cells sorted from blood. Subset given: CD45RA+ positively selected. This TCR derives from a young man in good health. The genes are TRBV9 and TRBJ2-5; the D is unclear. CDR3 DNA: TGTGCCAGCAGCGTAGACTTCCAAGAGACCCAGTACTTC. This encodes CASSVDFQETQYF.